Following are 21 T cell receptor beta chains from one sample sequenced in a study of breast tumors, draining lymph nodes, adjacent tissues. Axillary draining lymph nodes of breast cancer patients supplied the node samples. TCRdb reanalysed the multiplex PCR reads using MiXCR and keeps one entry per CDR3 protein. The sample consists of under 150,000 distinct CDR3 sequences, roughly 21% of them appearing once. The sample taken for sequencing was axillary lymph node tissue. All receptors come from a female donor with breast cancer. Some clones in this sample may be carry-over from other donors' samples.

This clonotype was recorded at least ten times. The chain is built from TRBV11-2 and TRBJ2-5; D might be TRBD1 (5 bases). CDR3 size: 12 residues. Germline values: CDR1 SGHAT, CDR2 FQNNGV. V gave up 5 bases and J gave up 5 bases, with 9 bases separating them. The CDR3 loop reads CASSPGKETQYF. The CDR3 region has the DNA TGTGCCAGCAGCCCAGGGAAGGAGACCCAGTACTTC.

Details on this clonotype: Sequence at one end of the junction differs from germline and may be a read error. The rearrangement links TRBV12-3 or TRBV12-4 to TRBJ2-5; TRBD2 matches at 7 bases. The CDR3 has 14 residues. CDR3 DNA sequence: TGTACCAGCAGTTTAGTGGGAGGGCTGGAGACCCAGTACTTC. This translates into CTSSLVGGLETQYF.

This clonotype was seen ten or more times. The V and J genes are TRBV20-1 and TRBJ2-1, with 14 bases fitting TRBD2. The CDR3 covers 15 residues. V was pared by 6 bases and J by 8 bases, with 9 bases of the junction left unmatched. Germline CDR1 DFQATT, CDR2 SNEGSKA (reference sequence). CDR3 residues: CSAAGTSGSTHEQFF. The CDR3 DNA reads as TGCAGTGCCGCAGGGACTAGCGGGAGCACCCATGAGCAGTTCTTC.

There are many counts of this clonotype. This chain links TRBV6-4 with TRBJ2-2; D gene uncertain. Germline assignment: CDR1 MRHNA and CDR2 SNTAGT. The CDR3 extends over 15 amino acids. The ends were cut back, 5 bases at V and 3 bases at J, with 13 bases in the middle. The CDR3 here is CASSQTKWDTGELFF. CDR3 DNA sequence: TGTGCCAGCAGTCAAACTAAATGGGACACCGGGGAGCTGTTTTTT.

The chain carries TRBV20-1 and TRBJ1-5; D ambiguous. In germline, CDR1 is DFQATT, CDR2 SNEGSKA (reference sequence). V dropped 0 bases and J dropped 0 bases, with 24 bases sitting between them. The CDR3 runs 20 residues. The CDR3 nucleotides are TGCAGTGCTAGAGATACGCCGGTTGAGTACCGACGATATAGCAATCAGCCCCAGCATTTT. This codes for CSARDTPVEYRRYSNQPQHF.

The CDR3 DNA sequence: TGTGCCACCAGTGACATTATGAACACTGAAGCTTTCTTT. It specifies CATSDIMNTEAFF. The V and J genes are TRBV24-1 and TRBJ1-1; D remains ambiguous. Germline values: CDR1 KGHDR, CDR2 SFDVKD. The length of the CDR3 is 13 residues. The V gene lost 4 bases and the J gene lost 0 bases, with 5 bases spanning the gap.

This clonotype has ten or more counts. The rearrangement uses TRBV7-2 and TRBJ2-5; D is undetermined. The CDR3 extends over 14 amino acids. From germline, CDR1 is SGHTA and CDR2 FQGNSA. With 5 bases removed from V and 2 bases from J, the gap between germline ends came to 12 bases. Written as DNA, the CDR3 is TGTGCCAGCAGCCTAGAGTCCCCTCAAGAGACCCAGTACTTC. It encodes CASSLESPQETQYF.

This clonotype was counted many times. This chain joins TRBV5-6 and TRBJ1-5; the D is unclear. V was pared by 2 bases and J by 10 bases, with 19 bases between. The CDR3 consists of 15 residues. Per the germline V gene, CDR1 is SGHDT and CDR2 is YYEEEE. CDR3 coding DNA: TGTGCCAGCAGCTTAGAACGCGGGGTAGGAGAACCCCAGCATTTT. Its translation is CASSLERGVGEPQHF.

This clonotype occurred many times. This chain joins TRBV19 and TRBJ2-2; 7 bases align to TRBD2. The V segment lost 0 bases and the J segment 4 bases; nucleotides outside the gene matches: 8. The CDR3 spans 17 residues. Per germline, CDR1 LNHDA and CDR2 SQIVND (reference sequence). The CDR3 region is CASSIDRLADLTGELFF. For the CDR3, the DNA is TGTGCCAGTAGTATAGATCGGCTAGCGGACCTCACCGGGGAGCTGTTTTTT.

This clonotype was observed at least ten times. This chain uses TRBV29-1 with TRBJ2-2; 7 bases are shared with TRBD1. Trimming at V came to 7 bases and at J to 6 bases, leaving 11 bases not matched to a gene. Germline lookup yields CDR1 SQVTM and CDR2 ANQGSEA. The CDR3 is made up of 14 amino acids. The CDR3 sequence is CSGAVGQGAGELFF. Written as DNA, the CDR3 is TGCAGCGGAGCGGTCGGGCAGGGGGCCGGGGAGCTGTTTTTT.

In this sample, this clonotype turned up many times. The V call is TRBV20-1, the J call TRBJ2-7; the match to TRBD2 covers 8 bases. This CDR3 comprises 14 residues. The V gene's germline CDR1 is DFQATT and CDR2 SNEGSKA (reference sequence). V lost 6 bases and J lost 4; bases outside the gene matches: 11. DNA of the CDR3: TGCAGTGCCTCAAACATAGCGGGGCCATACGAGCAGTACTTC. Its protein product is CSASNIAGPYEQYF.

The V and J genes are TRBV6-1 and TRBJ1-2, with D unresolved. Germline V gives CDR1 MNHNS, CDR2 SASEGT. The V end lost 2 bases, the J end lost 8 bases, and 15 bases lay between the germline ends. The CDR3 consists of 14 residues. CDR3 DNA: TGTGCCAGCAGTGAACGGAGTCGGGGAGGGGGCTACACCTTC. Translated, it gives CASSERSRGGGYTF.

This clonotype came up many times. V is TRBV29-1 and J is TRBJ2-7; 7 nucleotides match TRBD1. V lost 7 bases to trimming and J lost 2 bases; unmatched junction nucleotides: 5. The CDR3 has 12 amino acids. The germline gives CDR1 SQVTM, CDR2 ANQGSEA. CDR3 coding DNA: TGCAGCGCCCGGGACAGACCCTACGAGCAGTACTTC. Amino acid sequence: CSARDRPYEQYF.

This clonotype was counted at least ten times. The genes are TRBV25-1 and TRBJ2-7, with 8 positions matching TRBD1. The CDR3 covers 17 residues. J gave up 3 bases and V 1 base, and 11 bases lay outside the gene matches. Germline CDR1 reads MGHDK; CDR2 reads SYGVNS. CDR3 region: CASSESGGGGQGYEQYF. CDR3 coding DNA: TGTGCCAGCAGTGAATCAGGGGGTGGAGGACAGGGCTACGAGCAGTACTTC.

At least ten counts were recorded for this clonotype. The rearrangement joins TRBV12-3 or TRBV12-4 to TRBJ1-4; D not certain. The CDR3 contains 15 residues. V lost 0 bases and J 1 base, leaving 6 bases between the germline ends. The CDR3 region has the DNA TGTGCCAGCAGTTTAGCGCCGGGAACTAATGAAAAACTGTTTTTT. This gives the protein CASSLAPGTNEKLFF.

This clonotype was detected ten times or more. The chain employs TRBV10-2 and TRBJ1-2; D remains unclear. Germline CDR1 reads WSHSY; CDR2 reads SAAADI. The CDR3 has 14 residues. The V end lost 5 bases, the J end lost 2 bases, and 12 bases lay between the germline ends. The chain's CDR3 is CASSPIRLNYGYTF. The CDR3 region has the DNA TGCGCCAGCAGTCCTATAAGGTTGAACTATGGCTACACCTTC.

This clonotype was recorded many times. The chain has TRBV4-1 and TRBJ1-4; D call uncertain. In germline, CDR1 is MGHRA, CDR2 YSYEKL. V lost 1 base and J 11 bases, leaving 14 bases between the germline ends. CDR3 length equals 14 residues. DNA for the CDR3: TGCGCCAGCAGCCAAGTTACATTAGAGTCCAAACTGTTTTTT. This encodes CASSQVTLESKLFF.

This clonotype was found once. The chain uses TRBV30 and TRBJ1-2, with a weak D call TRBD1 (5 bases). CDR3 length: 14 amino acids. Trimming removed 2 bases at V and 2 bases at J, with 12 bases between. From germline, CDR1 is GTSNPN and CDR2 SVGIG (reference sequence). The CDR3 is CAWSLDIPNYGYTF. CDR3 nucleotide sequence: TGTGCCTGGAGTTTGGACATACCCAACTATGGCTACACCTTC.

There are many counts of this clonotype. This chain connects TRBV7-2 to TRBJ2-5; the D is unclear. Per germline, CDR1 SGHTA and CDR2 FQGNSA. The CDR3 covers 14 residues. Trimming took off 1 base at V and 6 bases at J, with 12 bases between the two ends. The CDR3 sequence is CASSLEPRTQTQYF. CDR3 coding DNA: TGTGCCAGCAGCTTAGAACCTAGGACCCAGACCCAGTACTTC.

The chain is built from TRBV28 and TRBJ2-7, with D possibly being TRBD1 (5 bases). CDR1 is MDHEN, CDR2 SYDVKM, per germline. Trimming left V 3 bases short and J 3 bases short, with 12 bases between. This CDR3 region has 14 residues. The chain's CDR3 is CASSLWGSYYEQYF. CDR3 coding DNA: TGTGCCAGCAGTTTGTGGGGCAGTTACTACGAGCAGTACTTC. The full variable domain, its missing parts supplied by reference TRBV28 and TRBJ2-7, is DVKVTQSSRYLVKRTGEKVFLECVQDMDHENMFWYRQDPGLGLRLIYFSYDVKMKEKGDIPEGYSVSREKKERFSLILESASTNQTSMYLCASSLWGSYYEQYFGPGTRLTVT.

A remark on this clonotype: This may be a read error, as it is one base from a much larger clone. J is TRBJ2-7 and V is TRBV25-1; possible D gene TRBD2, 6 bases. Looked up from germline, CDR1 is MGHDK and CDR2 is SYGVNS. There are 15 residues in the CDR3. In nucleotides, the CDR3 is TGTGCCAGCAGTGAATCACCGGGGGAGTCCTACGGGCAGTACTTC. It is translated as CASSESPGESYGQYF.